This section outlines one TCR beta chain sequence together with its context. Its antigen remains unidentified. The data belong to a study of high-grade serous ovarian cancer treatment subgroups. Looking at the study overall: Each sample yielded on average roughly 7,000 unique TCR beta rearrangements from around 14,000 reads.

The CDR3 loop spans 14 amino acids. Germline CDR1 LNHDA, CDR2 SQIVND (reference sequence). Germline trimming cut 6 bases from V and 5 bases from J; bases unmatched to any gene: 7. The assay was immunoSEQ multiplex PCR, and TCRdb's table has in-frame clones only and misses some. The sample yields fewer than 8,500 clones, 79% seen once. The study's findings and limits: Bulk tumor TCR sequencing gave no spatial information. Tumors within one patient showed repertoire similarity of about 0.11 to 0.85.

Tumor samples were obtained before definitive surgery or chemotherapy. The chain carries TRBV19 and TRBJ1-2, with 9 bases lining up with TRBD1. The sample was tumor tissue. The clonotype comes from a human donor with high-grade serous ovarian cancer. The CDR3 DNA reads as TGTGCCAGTAGGAATACAGGGGGCGAATATGGCTACACCTTC. Translated, it gives CASRNTGGEYGYTF.